This T cell receptor (beta chain) was identified during a study of blood T cell dynamics during melanoma immunotherapy. Broader study findings: Clones driving repertoire changes may be melanoma-specific or general immune activation.

V lost 6 bases, J lost 9 bases, and 9 bases lay in between. This CDR3 is built from 11 residues. Germline CDR1 MNHNY, CDR2 SVGAGI (reference sequence). In the case of this clone: What it binds is unknown.

Time point given: pre-treatment baseline. Apart from two fast progressors, RECIST 1.1 response was judged 12 weeks post-infusion. Patients had no prior systemic cancer treatment, immunosuppressants or other active cancers. Profiled with immunoSEQ multiplex PCR; TCRdb holds only in-frame clones, not every one. The profile covers some 9,400 clones, with 80% to 90% appearing a single time and about 10% taken by the ten largest. This receptor was identified in a human donor with melanoma. Sequences were derived from blood, sampled from a patient treated with checkpoint blockade. The chain recombines TRBV6-6 with TRBJ2-1, with D tentatively TRBD2 (5 bases). The CDR3 region is CASSPAGEQFF. The CDR3 nucleotides read TGTGCCAGCAGCCCCGCGGGTGAGCAGTTCTTC.